The rows below give T cell receptor beta chains drawn from one sample of a study of cytomegalovirus exposure and HLA in healthy donors. TCRdb keeps only in-frame clones here, not all; method: immunoSEQ multiplex PCR. The top ten clones hold approximately 2.4% of a sample with approximately 280,000 clones, over 85% of them seen once. The specimen was PBMCs. Receptors were obtained from a woman aged 18 to 35 in good health and CMV-seronegative. CDR3s include the opening cysteine and the closing phenylalanine or tryptophan. The order of the fields is CDR3 protein, CDR3 DNA, J gene, D gene, clone size, V gene. D genes are given only for firm matches. Expanded clones are given a class, and other clones once, few, many or no size at all.

CDR3: CASSTAGTGDYGYTF; DNA: TGTGCCAGCAGCACCGCCGGGACAGGGGACTATGGCTACACCTTC; J: TRBJ1-2; D: TRBD1; size: NA; V: TRBV7-9
CDR3: CASSERGGTDTQYF; DNA: TGTGCCAGCAGTGAGCGGGGGGGCACAGATACGCAGTATTTT; J: TRBJ2-3; D: TRBD2; size: NA; V: TRBV6-4
CDR3: CASSYPSGELFF; DNA: TGTGCCAGCAGTTATCCATCCGGGGAGCTGTTTTTT; J: TRBJ2-2; D: NA; size: NA; V: TRBV6-5
CDR3: CASSFPDYPYNEQFF; DNA: TGTGCCAGCAGCTTCCCGGACTATCCCTACAATGAGCAGTTCTTC; J: TRBJ2-1; D: NA; size: NA; V: TRBV7-2
CDR3: CASSPQYLGNEQFF; DNA: TGTGCCAGCAGCCCCCAGTACCTTGGCAATGAGCAGTTCTTC; J: TRBJ2-1; D: NA; size: NA; V: TRBV7-6
CDR3: CASSSFSSGGYNEQFF; DNA: TGTGCCAGCAGCTCCTTCTCTAGCGGGGGGTACAATGAGCAGTTCTTC; J: TRBJ2-1; D: TRBD2; size: NA; V: TRBV7-9
CDR3: CASSFWGQGDMKGNTEAFF; DNA: TGTGCCAGCAGTTTTTGGGGACAGGGGGATATGAAAGGGAACACTGAAGCTTTCTTT; J: TRBJ1-1; D: TRBD1; size: NA; V: TRBV27
CDR3: CASSLRDNYGYTF; DNA: TGTGCCAGCAGTCTCCGGGATAACTATGGCTACACCTTC; J: TRBJ1-2; D: NA; size: NA; V: TRBV6-6
CDR3: CASSVGAGNQPQHF; DNA: TGTGCCAGCAGCGTAGGGGCAGGGAATCAGCCCCAGCATTTT; J: TRBJ1-5; D: NA; size: few; V: TRBV9
CDR3: CATLKSGTPSGNTIYF; DNA: TGTGCCACACTGAAGTCCGGGACACCTTCTGGAAACACCATATATTTT; J: TRBJ1-3; D: NA; size: NA; V: TRBV15
CDR3: CASSSQPGQANYGYTF; DNA: TGTGCCAGCAGCTCTCAACCGGGACAGGCAAACTATGGCTACACCTTC; J: TRBJ1-2; D: TRBD1; size: NA; V: TRBV7-3
CDR3: CSVVRQLNTEAFF; DNA: TGCAGCGTTGTCCGACAGTTGAACACTGAAGCTTTCTTT; J: TRBJ1-1; D: NA; size: NA; V: TRBV29-1
CDR3: CASSLGQRKLFF; DNA: TGTGCCAGCAGCTTGGGACAGAGAAAACTGTTTTTT; J: TRBJ1-4; D: TRBD1; size: NA; V: TRBV7-8
CDR3: CASSQSRGPGETQYF; DNA: TGCGCCAGCAGTCAATCGCGGGGGCCGGGAGAGACCCAGTACTTC; J: TRBJ2-5; D: NA; size: NA; V: TRBV23-1
CDR3: CASSPTRDSPTGELFF; DNA: TGTGCCAGCAGCCCTACCCGGGACAGCCCCACCGGGGAGCTGTTTTTT; J: TRBJ2-2; D: TRBD1; size: NA; V: TRBV9
CDR3: CASSLPRTGYNEQFF; DNA: TGTGCCAGCAGTTTACCCCGGACAGGGTACAATGAGCAGTTCTTC; J: TRBJ2-1; D: TRBD1; size: once; V: TRBV27
CDR3: CASTASGTGGTGELFF; DNA: TGTGCCAGCACAGCCTCCGGGACAGGGGGAACCGGGGAGCTGTTTTTT; J: TRBJ2-2; D: TRBD1; size: NA; V: TRBV7-9
CDR3: CAISGAGVSNQPQHF; DNA: TGTGCCATCAGTGGGGCGGGTGTTAGCAATCAGCCCCAGCATTTT; J: TRBJ1-5; D: NA; size: NA; V: TRBV10-3
CDR3: CASSIGTGTNTEAFF; DNA: TGTGCCAGCAGCATCGGGACAGGGACGAACACTGAAGCTTTCTTT; J: TRBJ1-1; D: TRBD1; size: NA; V: TRBV6-5
CDR3: CASSFPSGGANTGELFF; DNA: TGTGCCAGCAGCTTCCCTAGCGGGGGGGCTAACACCGGGGAGCTGTTTTTT; J: TRBJ2-2; D: TRBD2; size: NA; V: TRBV11-2
CDR3: CASSLVESGGDEQYF; DNA: TGTGCCAGCAGCCTGGTTGAGTCAGGGGGCGACGAGCAGTACTTC; J: TRBJ2-7; D: TRBD1; size: NA; V: TRBV7-9
CDR3: CASSRDSTNEKLFF; DNA: TGCGCCAGCAGCCGGGACAGTACTAATGAAAAACTGTTTTTT; J: TRBJ1-4; D: TRBD1; size: NA; V: TRBV5-1
CDR3: CASSPKQGVSSDTQYF; DNA: TGTGCCAGCAGTCCCAAGCAGGGGGTTAGTTCAGATACGCAGTATTTT; J: TRBJ2-3; D: TRBD1; size: NA; V: TRBV27
CDR3: CASSSTGGYNQPQHF; DNA: TGTGCCAGTAGTTCTACAGGGGGCTACAATCAGCCCCAGCATTTT; J: TRBJ1-5; D: TRBD1; size: NA; V: TRBV19
CDR3: CASSLNSGGARTGELFF; DNA: TGTGCCAGCAGCTTAAACAGCGGGGGGGCCCGCACCGGGGAGCTGTTTTTT; J: TRBJ2-2; D: TRBD2; size: NA; V: TRBV7-3
CDR3: CASRTEGDSHRAFF; DNA: TGTGCCAGCAGAACGGAGGGAGACTCCCACAGAGCTTTCTTT; J: TRBJ1-1; D: NA; size: NA; V: TRBV6-5
CDR3: CASSNSGGADEKLFF; DNA: TGTGCCAGCAGCAACTCAGGGGGCGCTGATGAAAAACTGTTTTTT; J: TRBJ1-4; D: NA; size: NA; V: TRBV21-1
CDR3: CASSLHGEEGPTSGNTIYF; DNA: TGTGCCAGCAGCCTCCACGGGGAGGAGGGGCCGACCTCTGGAAACACCATATATTTT; J: TRBJ1-3; D: NA; size: once; V: TRBV11-2
CDR3: CATSRDPGLEYEQYF; DNA: TGTGCCACCAGCAGAGATCCGGGACTAGAATACGAGCAGTACTTC; J: TRBJ2-7; D: TRBD2; size: NA; V: TRBV15
CDR3: CASSLAGGRNEQFF; DNA: TGTGCCAGCAGCTTGGCCGGGGGGCGCAATGAGCAGTTCTTC; J: TRBJ2-1; D: NA; size: NA; V: TRBV5-6
CDR3: CASRVGQVYNSPLHF; DNA: TGTGCCAGCAGGGTGGGACAGGTGTATAATTCACCCCTCCACTTT; J: TRBJ1-6; D: TRBD1; size: NA; V: TRBV2
CDR3: CATSRPGTGGNQPQHF; DNA: TGTGCCACCAGCCGTCCCGGGACAGGAGGCAATCAGCCCCAGCATTTT; J: TRBJ1-5; D: TRBD1; size: NA; V: TRBV15
CDR3: CASSPQGQARVPYGYTF; DNA: TGTGCCAGCTCACCACAGGGACAGGCCCGGGTCCCCTATGGCTACACCTTC; J: TRBJ1-2; D: TRBD1; size: NA; V: TRBV18
CDR3: CASTPWFLATNEQFF; DNA: TGTGCCAGCACTCCATGGTTCCTAGCGACCAATGAGCAGTTCTTC; J: TRBJ2-1; D: NA; size: once; V: TRBV11-2
CDR3: CASSLSGLSSSEQFF; DNA: TGTGCCAGCAGTTTATCGGGACTATCATCGAGTGAGCAGTTCTTC; J: TRBJ2-1; D: TRBD2; size: NA; V: TRBV28
CDR3: CASSLGAGRSTDTQYF; DNA: TGTGCCAGCAGCTTAGGCGCGGGGCGTTCCACAGATACGCAGTATTTT; J: TRBJ2-3; D: NA; size: few; V: TRBV7-2
CDR3: CASSLSGQGYGYTF; DNA: TGTGCCAGCAGCTTAAGTGGACAGGGATATGGCTACACCTTC; J: TRBJ1-2; D: TRBD1; size: NA; V: TRBV7-3
CDR3: CASSFATGARGNYGYTF; DNA: TGCGCCAGCAGCTTCGCGACAGGGGCGCGTGGAAACTATGGCTACACCTTC; J: TRBJ1-2; D: TRBD1; size: NA; V: TRBV7-9
CDR3: CASSVGGGGAYNEQFF; DNA: TGTGCCAGCAGCGTAGGGGGCGGGGGGGCTTACAATGAGCAGTTCTTC; J: TRBJ2-1; D: TRBD2; size: NA; V: TRBV9
CDR3: CASSYPGTGYEQYF; DNA: TGCGCCAGCAGCTATCCCGGGACAGGGTACGAGCAGTACTTC; J: TRBJ2-7; D: TRBD1; size: NA; V: TRBV5-1
CDR3: CASSHEDSSNTGELFF; DNA: TGTGCCAGCAGCCACGAGGACTCCTCGAACACCGGGGAGCTGTTTTTT; J: TRBJ2-2; D: NA; size: NA; V: TRBV4-2
CDR3: CASRLRTGEAFF; DNA: TGTGCCAGCAGACTTAGGACAGGAGAAGCTTTCTTT; J: TRBJ1-1; D: TRBD1; size: NA; V: TRBV6-5
CDR3: CASRGQGSTGELFF; DNA: TGTGCCAGCCGGGGACAGGGTAGCACCGGGGAGCTGTTTTTT; J: TRBJ2-2; D: TRBD1; size: NA; V: TRBV11-2
CDR3: CSATTTYGYTF; DNA: TGCAGTGCTACAACAACCTATGGCTACACCTTC; J: TRBJ1-2; D: NA; size: NA; V: TRBV20-1
CDR3: CASSFLTGELFF; DNA: TGCGCCAGCAGCTTTCTTACAGGGGAGCTGTTTTTT; J: TRBJ2-2; D: NA; size: NA; V: TRBV5-1
CDR3: CASSQDFAEGYGYTF; DNA: TGCGCCAGCAGCCAAGATTTTGCAGAGGGCTATGGCTACACCTTC; J: TRBJ1-2; D: NA; size: NA; V: TRBV4-1